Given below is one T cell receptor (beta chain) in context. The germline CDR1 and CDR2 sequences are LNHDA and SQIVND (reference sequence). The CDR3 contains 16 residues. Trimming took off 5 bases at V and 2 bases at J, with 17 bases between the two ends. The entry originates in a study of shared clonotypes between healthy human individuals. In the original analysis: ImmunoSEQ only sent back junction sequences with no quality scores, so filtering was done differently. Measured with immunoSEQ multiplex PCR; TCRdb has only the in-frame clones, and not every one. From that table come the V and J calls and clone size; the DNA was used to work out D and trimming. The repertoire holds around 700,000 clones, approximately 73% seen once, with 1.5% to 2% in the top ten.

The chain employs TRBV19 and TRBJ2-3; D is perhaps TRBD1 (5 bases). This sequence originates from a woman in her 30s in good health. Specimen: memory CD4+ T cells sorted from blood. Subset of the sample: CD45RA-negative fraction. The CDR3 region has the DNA TGTGCCAGTAGTCGTGCGGCAGGACAACCCACAGATACGCAGTATTTT. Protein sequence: CASSRAAGQPTDTQYF.